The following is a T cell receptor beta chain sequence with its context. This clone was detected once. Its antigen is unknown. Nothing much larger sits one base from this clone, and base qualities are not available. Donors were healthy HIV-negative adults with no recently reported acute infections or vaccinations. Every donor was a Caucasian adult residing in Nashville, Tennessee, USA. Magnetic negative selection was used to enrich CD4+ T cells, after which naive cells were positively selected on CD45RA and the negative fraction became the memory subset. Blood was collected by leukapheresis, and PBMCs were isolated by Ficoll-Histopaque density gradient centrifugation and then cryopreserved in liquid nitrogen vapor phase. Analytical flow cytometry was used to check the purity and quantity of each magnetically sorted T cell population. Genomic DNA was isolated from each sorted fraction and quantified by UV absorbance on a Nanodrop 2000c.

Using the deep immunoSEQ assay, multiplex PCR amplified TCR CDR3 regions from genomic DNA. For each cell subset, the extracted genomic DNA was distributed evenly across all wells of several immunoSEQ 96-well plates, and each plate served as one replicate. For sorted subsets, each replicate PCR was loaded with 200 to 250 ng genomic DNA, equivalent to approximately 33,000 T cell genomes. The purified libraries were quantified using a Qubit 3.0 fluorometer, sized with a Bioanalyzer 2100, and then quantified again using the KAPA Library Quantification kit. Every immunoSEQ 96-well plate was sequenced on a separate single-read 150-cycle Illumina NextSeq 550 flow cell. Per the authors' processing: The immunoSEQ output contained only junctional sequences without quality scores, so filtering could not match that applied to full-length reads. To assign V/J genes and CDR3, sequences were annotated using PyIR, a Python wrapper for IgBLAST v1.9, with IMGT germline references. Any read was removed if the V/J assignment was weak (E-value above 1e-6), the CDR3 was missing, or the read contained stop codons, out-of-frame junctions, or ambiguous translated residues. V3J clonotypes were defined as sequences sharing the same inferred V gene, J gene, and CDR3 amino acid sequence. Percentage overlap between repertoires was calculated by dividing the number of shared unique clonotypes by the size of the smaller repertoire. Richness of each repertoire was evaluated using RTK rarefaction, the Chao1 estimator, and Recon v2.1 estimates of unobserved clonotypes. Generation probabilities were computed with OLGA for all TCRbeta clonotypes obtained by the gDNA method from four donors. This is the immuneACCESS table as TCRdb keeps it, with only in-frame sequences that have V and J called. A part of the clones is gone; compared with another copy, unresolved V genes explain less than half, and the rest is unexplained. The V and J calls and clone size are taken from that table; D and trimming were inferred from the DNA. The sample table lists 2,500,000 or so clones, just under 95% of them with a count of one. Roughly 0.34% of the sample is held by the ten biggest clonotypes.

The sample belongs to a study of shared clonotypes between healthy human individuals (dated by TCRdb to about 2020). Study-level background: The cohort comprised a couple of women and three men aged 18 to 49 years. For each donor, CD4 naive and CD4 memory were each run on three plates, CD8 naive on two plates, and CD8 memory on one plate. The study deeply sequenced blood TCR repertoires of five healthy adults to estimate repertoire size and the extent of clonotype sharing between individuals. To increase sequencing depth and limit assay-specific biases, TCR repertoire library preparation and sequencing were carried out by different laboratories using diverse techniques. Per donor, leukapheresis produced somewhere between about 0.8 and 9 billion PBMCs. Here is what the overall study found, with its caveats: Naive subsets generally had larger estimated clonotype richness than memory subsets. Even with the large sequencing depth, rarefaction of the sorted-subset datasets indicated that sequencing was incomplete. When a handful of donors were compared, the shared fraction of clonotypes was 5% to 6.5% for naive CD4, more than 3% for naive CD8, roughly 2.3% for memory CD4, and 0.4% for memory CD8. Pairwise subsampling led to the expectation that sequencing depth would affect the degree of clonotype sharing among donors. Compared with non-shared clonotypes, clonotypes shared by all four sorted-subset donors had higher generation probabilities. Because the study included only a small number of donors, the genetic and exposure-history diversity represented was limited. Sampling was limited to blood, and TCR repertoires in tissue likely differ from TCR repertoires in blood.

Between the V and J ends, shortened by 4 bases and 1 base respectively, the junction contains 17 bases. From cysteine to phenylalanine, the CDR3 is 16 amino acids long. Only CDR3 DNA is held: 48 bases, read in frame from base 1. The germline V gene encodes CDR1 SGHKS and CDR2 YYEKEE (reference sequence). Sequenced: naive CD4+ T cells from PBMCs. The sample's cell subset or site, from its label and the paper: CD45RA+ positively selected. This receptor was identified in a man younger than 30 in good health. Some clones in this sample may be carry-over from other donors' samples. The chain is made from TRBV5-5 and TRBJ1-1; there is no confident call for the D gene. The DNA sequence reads TGTGCCAGCAGCCCCAACCCAAGAAGAGAGAACACTGAAGCTTTCTTT. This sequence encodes CASSPNPRRENTEAFF. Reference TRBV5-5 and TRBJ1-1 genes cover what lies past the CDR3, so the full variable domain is DAGVTQSPTHLIKTRGQQVTLRCSPISGHKSVSWYQQVLGQGPQFIFQYYEKEERGRGNFPDRFSARQFPNYSSELNVNALLLGDSALYLCASSPNPRRENTEAFFGQGTRLTVV.